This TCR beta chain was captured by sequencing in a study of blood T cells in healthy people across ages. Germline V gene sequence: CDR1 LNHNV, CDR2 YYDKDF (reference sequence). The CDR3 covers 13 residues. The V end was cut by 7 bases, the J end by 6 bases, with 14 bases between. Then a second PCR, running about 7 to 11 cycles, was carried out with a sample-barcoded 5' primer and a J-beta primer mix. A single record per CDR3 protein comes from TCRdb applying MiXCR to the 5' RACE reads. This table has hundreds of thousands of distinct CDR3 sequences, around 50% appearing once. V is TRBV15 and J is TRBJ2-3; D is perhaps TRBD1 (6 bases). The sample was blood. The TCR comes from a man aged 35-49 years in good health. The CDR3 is CATTGTLSDTQYF. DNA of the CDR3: TGTGCCACCACCGGGACATTAAGCGATACGCAGTATTTT.